The TCR beta chain described here comes from a study of T cells after posttransplantation cyclophosphamide. Treatment was busulfan-fludarabine conditioning, a marrow graft, and cyclophosphamide on days +3 and +4. There are 14 residues in the CDR3. From germline, CDR1 is SGDLS and CDR2 YYNGEE. Study outcomes and limitations: Recipient CMV seropositivity and CMV reactivation strongly tracked TRB clonality.

A note on this clone: Its target is not known. The germline gene is not matched at one end of the junction; a read error may be the cause.

This table comes from immunoSEQ multiplex PCR, and its TCRdb copy is limited to in-frame clones, with some not included. The data show approximately 11,000 clones, with 85% seen just once and about 16% held by the top ten. This clonotype originated in a female patient aged 50-59 years who received an allogeneic stem cell transplant from a related donor, was CMV-positive, and had no GVHD. Some T cells may be graft donor cells. Here the sequenced sample was PBMCs, taken about 2,000 days after allogeneic stem cell transplant with posttransplant cyclophosphamide. The rearrangement joins TRBV9 to TRBJ2-7; a possible D gene is TRBD1 (6 bases). The CDR3 region has the DNA TGTGCCAGCAGTGTAGACAGGACCTTCGGTGAGCAGTACTTC. This gives the protein CASSVDRTFGEQYF.